These T cell receptor beta chains were read from a single sample in a study of cytomegalovirus exposure and HLA in healthy donors. Clones were read by immunoSEQ multiplex PCR, and TCRdb kept only the in-frame ones, dropping some. Here the sample spans approximately 110,000 clones, around 74% being singletons. The sequencing input was PBMCs. The receptors derive from a woman aged 45-65 years in good health and CMV-seropositive. Each CDR3 is given with its conserved first and last residue. A D gene is named only where the DNA matches it firmly. Size is omitted from some rows. Given values are once, few, many or a class for expanded clones.

j_gene,v_gene,abundance,d_gene,CDR3aa,CDR3nt
TRBJ2-3,TRBV7-7,.,.,CASSLGGLTSTDTQYF,TGTGCCAGCAGCTTAGGGGGACTGACTAGCACAGATACGCAGTATTTT
TRBJ1-2,TRBV15,.,TRBD1,CATSRDRTGLPGGYTF,TGTGCCACCAGCAGAGATCGGACAGGTCTCCCCGGGGGCTACACCTTC
TRBJ2-3,TRBV2,.,.,CASSDFGQISTDTQYF,TGTGCCAGCAGTGATTTCGGACAGATTAGCACAGATACGCAGTATTTT
TRBJ2-7,TRBV11-2,.,.,CASSLGPYRGYEQYF,TGTGCCAGCAGCTTAGGCCCCTACCGAGGCTACGAGCAGTACTTC
TRBJ2-1,TRBV18,.,TRBD2,CASTGGASGGNEQFF,TGTGCCAGCACCGGGGGGGCTAGCGGGGGCAATGAGCAGTTCTTC
TRBJ1-5,TRBV28,few,.,CASSLQGGQPQHF,TGTGCCAGCAGTTTACAAGGAGGTCAGCCCCAGCATTTT
TRBJ1-5,TRBV5-4,.,.,CASSFGTGNQPQHF,TGTGCCAGCAGCTTTGGAACAGGCAATCAGCCCCAGCATTTT
TRBJ2-3,TRBV25-1,.,TRBD2,CASSEWRGIWNTQYF,TGTGCCAGCAGTGAATGGCGGGGGATATGGAATACGCAGTATTTT
TRBJ1-1,TRBV10-1,.,.,CASSETGPGERAFF,TGCGCCAGCAGTGAGACAGGCCCGGGAGAGCGAGCTTTCTTT
TRBJ1-3,TRBV7-2,once,.,CASSRTAHSGNTIYF,TGTGCCAGCAGTAGGACAGCTCACTCTGGAAACACCATATATTTT
TRBJ2-7,TRBV5-4,.,.,CASSLYIGQEQYF,TGTGCCAGCAGCTTGTATATCGGACAGGAGCAGTACTTC
TRBJ1-2,TRBV30,.,.,CAWRTNAFGYTF,TGTGCCTGGCGGACAAACGCCTTTGGCTACACCTTC
TRBJ1-5,TRBV7-8,few,.,CASSSTWNQPQHF,TGTGCCAGCAGCTCCACTTGGAATCAGCCCCAGCATTTT
TRBJ1-1,TRBV7-3,once,TRBD1,CASSLLGQGQTEAFF,TGTGCCAGCAGCTTACTCGGACAGGGTCAAACTGAAGCTTTCTTT
TRBJ2-3,TRBV5-1,.,.,CASSLGGLTSTDTQYF,TGCGCCAGCAGCTTGGGAGGACTGACTAGCACAGATACGCAGTATTTT
TRBJ2-7,TRBV6-5,few,.,CASRLRDPVNEQYF,TGTGCCAGCAGACTCCGGGATCCCGTTAACGAGCAGTACTTC
TRBJ2-7,TRBV2,.,.,CASRGNYEQYF,TGTGCCAGCCGGGGGAACTACGAGCAGTACTTC
TRBJ1-2,TRBV29-1,.,.,CSVAGIYGYTF,TGCAGCGTTGCAGGGATCTATGGCTACACCTTC
TRBJ1-4,TRBV6-5,once,.,CASRSSVTTNEKLFF,TGTGCCAGCAGGTCGTCGGTCACAACTAATGAAAAACTGTTTTTT
TRBJ2-7,TRBV25-1,.,.,CASSPGRYEQYF,TGTGCCAGCAGTCCAGGGCGCTACGAGCAGTACTTC
TRBJ1-5,TRBV19,.,TRBD1,CASSGGDRGRGAQPQHF,TGTGCCAGTAGTGGGGGGGACAGGGGGCGAGGGGCACAGCCCCAGCATTTT
TRBJ2-5,TRBV18,.,.,CASSLNKETQYF,TGTGCCAGCTCCCTTAACAAGGAGACCCAGTACTTC
TRBJ1-3,TRBV7-2,.,.,CASSSSLRGALSGNTIYF,TGTGCCAGCAGCTCCTCCCTCCGGGGAGCACTCTCTGGAAACACCATATATTTT
TRBJ1-1,TRBV10-2,.,.,CASRTQVNTEAFF,TGCGCCAGCAGGACACAGGTGAACACTGAAGCTTTCTTT
TRBJ1-1,TRBV29-1,.,TRBD1,CSVEGQGGTEAFF,TGCAGCGTTGAGGGACAGGGTGGAACTGAAGCTTTCTTT